The 11 T cell receptor beta chains presented below share a single source sample, sequenced in a study of T cell responses to AZD1222 COVID-19 vaccine. Data came from immunoSEQ multiplex PCR; TCRdb stores just in-frame clones and leaves some out. In the table there are 60,000 to 75,000 clones, roughly nine tenths of which are singletons. Here the sequenced sample was peripheral blood, taken 28 days after the second AZD1222 dose. All receptors derive from an adult who received the AZD1222 COVID-19 vaccine.

The V call is TRBV19, the J call TRBJ1-5; possible D gene TRBD1, 6 bases. The germline V gene encodes CDR1 LNHDA and CDR2 SQIVND (reference sequence). The ends were cut back, 5 bases at V and 2 bases at J, with 19 bases in the middle. The CDR3 length is 17 residues. The CDR3 is CASSQPGATGGNQPQHF. DNA for the CDR3: TGTGCCAGTAGTCAACCGGGGGCTACCGGGGGCAATCAGCCCCAGCATTTT.

This rearrangement joins TRBV25-1 to TRBJ1-1, with D uncertain. V was clipped by 2 bases and J by 0 bases, with 10 bases between them. The germline V gene has CDR1 MGHDK and CDR2 SYGVNS. The CDR3 has 15 residues. The CDR3, as DNA: TGTGCCAGCAGTGAAAGTTTCAGAATGAACACTGAAGCTTTCTTT. It encodes CASSESFRMNTEAFF.

This chain joins TRBV18 and TRBJ2-3; D gene ambiguous. The CDR3 consists of 13 residues. Deletions cut 6 bases from V and 3 bases from J, with 10 bases between. Per the germline V gene, CDR1 is KGHSH and CDR2 is LQKENI. Written as DNA, the CDR3 is TGTGCCAGCTCCCCAAATGGTACAGATACGCAGTATTTT. Translated, it gives CASSPNGTDTQYF. The complete variable domain, with remaining parts taken from reference TRBV18 and TRBJ2-3, reads NAGVMQNPRHLVRRRGQEARLRCSPMKGHSHVYWYRQLPEEGLKFMVYLQKENIIDESGMPKERFSAEFPKEGPSILRIQQVVRGDSAAYFCASSPNGTDTQYFGPGTRLTVL.

This clone was recorded a few times. The chain has TRBV16 and TRBJ1-6, with D uncertain. V lost 0 bases and J lost 5, with 8 bases in between. The CDR3 loop spans 15 amino acids. Germline V CDR1 and CDR2: KGHSY, FQNENV. In DNA form, the CDR3 reads TGTGCCAGCAGCCAATCCCAACTTAATAATTCACCCCTCCACTTT. Amino acid sequence: CASSQSQLNNSPLHF.

The chain combines TRBV11-2 with TRBJ1-1; D unresolved. The germline gives CDR1 SGHAT, CDR2 FQNNGV. Trimming pared 5 bases from V and 3 bases from J, leaving 7 bases between. This CDR3 is 12 amino acids long. The CDR3 DNA reads TGTGCCAGCAGCGCCAAATACACTGAAGCTTTCTTT. It translates to CASSAKYTEAFF.

The V call is TRBV27, the J call TRBJ2-7; the D is unclear. Germline V gives CDR1 MNHEY, CDR2 SMNVEV (reference sequence). The CDR3 is 15 residues long. V was trimmed by 3 bases and J by 0 bases, leaving 12 bases between them. As DNA, the CDR3 is TGTGCCAGCAGTTTTCGAATAGGACGCTCCTACGAGCAGTACTTC. It codes for CASSFRIGRSYEQYF.

This chain links TRBV5-1 with TRBJ2-3, with D uncertain. The germline gives CDR1 SGHRS, CDR2 YFSETQ. Trimming left V 1 base short and J 2 bases short, with 5 bases between. The CDR3 spans 13 residues. For the CDR3, the DNA is TGCGCCAGCAGCTTGCTGACCACAGATACGCAGTATTTT. Protein sequence: CASSLLTTDTQYF.

The chain has TRBV2 and TRBJ2-7; 8 bases line up with TRBD1. The CDR3 has 13 residues. V gave up 11 bases and J gave up 6 bases; unmatched junction bases: 12. Looked up from germline, CDR1 is SNHLY and CDR2 is FYNNEI. The CDR3 loop reads CAGGTGGGSEQYF. The CDR3 nucleotides are TGTGCCGGGGGCACAGGGGGAGGTTCCGAGCAGTACTTC.

V gene TRBV5-1 combines with J gene TRBJ2-2; 11 nucleotides align to TRBD2. The germline V gene encodes CDR1 SGHRS and CDR2 YFSETQ. There are 16 residues in the CDR3. Trimming cost V 0 bases and J 6 bases; bases outside gene matches: 4. This chain's CDR3 is CASSLVSGRAAGELFF. The CDR3 DNA reads TGCGCCAGCAGCTTGGTTAGCGGGAGGGCCGCCGGGGAGCTGTTTTTT.

This clone was seen more than once but under ten times. The V gene is TRBV11-3, the J gene TRBJ1-1; no clear D. The CDR3 sequence is 13 residues long. V was pared by 0 bases and J by 12 bases, with 14 bases between. Germline V gives CDR1 SGHNT, CDR2 YENEEA. CDR3 amino acids: CASSLEGQAVTFF. As DNA, the CDR3 is TGTGCCAGCAGCTTAGAGGGTCAGGCGGTAACTTTCTTT.

The genes are TRBV29-1 and TRBJ2-5; TRBD1 matches at 8 bases. Trimming at V came to 4 bases and at J to 5 bases, leaving 6 bases not matched to a gene. The V gene's germline CDR1 is SQVTM and CDR2 ANQGSEA. This CDR3 spans 13 amino acids. The CDR3: CSVGTGSGETQYF. In nucleotides, the CDR3 is TGCAGCGTTGGGACAGGGTCGGGTGAGACCCAGTACTTC. Using reference TRBV29-1 and TRBJ2-5 for the parts outside the CDR3, the full variable domain is SAVISQKPSRDICQRGTSLTIQCQVDSQVTMMFWYRQQPGQSLTLIATANQGSEATYESGFVIDKFPISRPNLTFSTLTVSNMSPEDSSIYLCSVGTGSGETQYFGPGTRLLVL.